This paragraph covers one TCR beta chain sequence. These data come from a study of blood T cell repertoires in COVID-19. Method: immunoSEQ multiplex PCR; TCRdb's copy keeps in-frame clones and lacks some. The data show 250,000 to 300,000 clones, more than 85% seen once. The CDR3 spans 15 residues. From germline, CDR1 is SGHTA and CDR2 FQGTGA. Trimming cost V 2 bases and J 2 bases; bases outside gene matches: 5. V usage is TRBV7-3 and J usage is TRBJ1-1; 7 nucleotides align to TRBD1. The receptor's source is a woman aged 55-75 years with COVID-19, enrolled during active disease. Sequencing input: peripheral blood. The DNA of the CDR3 is TGTGCCAGCAGCTTAGGACAGGCCGAAAACACTGAAGCTTTCTTT. This codes for CASSLGQAENTEAFF.